The 3 T cell receptor beta chains listed next were all sequenced from one sample in a study of human T cells and chemical hapten exposure. The time point here: pre-sensitization, week 0. Treatment given: therapeutic diphenylcyclopropenone sensitization with weekly scalp DPC. TCRdb recomputed calls from the RACE reads with MiXCR, one row per CDR3 protein. The sample yields tens of thousands of distinct CDR3 sequences, 9.6% seen once. Sample: whole blood, taken in connection with sensitization to the hapten diphenylcyclopropenone (DPC). Every receptor here comes from a woman aged 35 to 49 with alopecia areata. Some clones in this sample may be carry-over from other donors' samples.

This clonotype appeared a few times. V usage is TRBV6-2 or TRBV6-3 and J usage is TRBJ2-1; D possibly corresponds to TRBD2 (6 bases). The V and J ends lost 6 bases and 3 bases respectively, with 12 bases between them. The CDR3 loop spans 14 amino acids. Germline CDR1 reads MNHEY; CDR2 reads SVGEGT. The CDR3 here is CASRWGDFYNEQFF. CDR3 coding DNA: TGTGCCAGCAGATGGGGGGACTTCTACAATGAGCAGTTCTTC.

This chain connects TRBV19 to TRBJ1-5; 7 bases are a match to TRBD1. The CDR3 has 14 amino acids. Germline values: CDR1 LNHDA, CDR2 SQIVND (reference sequence). The ends lost 9 bases at V and 2 bases at J; junction bases unmatched: 7. The DNA for the CDR3 is TGTGCCAGCTCACACAGGGGCGGCAATCAGCCCCAGCATTTT. Translation gives CASSHRGGNQPQHF.

This clonotype has a count of ten or more. The rearrangement joins TRBV27 to TRBJ2-7; 7 nucleotides match TRBD1. V trimming: 2 bases; J trimming: 3 bases; junction bases outside the gene matches: 10. Germline-derived CDR1 and CDR2 are MNHEY and SMNVEV (reference sequence). The CDR3 covers 16 residues. Written as DNA, the CDR3 is TGTGCCAGCAGTTTAAATCAGGGGGTCAGGGGCTACGAGCAGTACTTC. It translates to CASSLNQGVRGYEQYF.